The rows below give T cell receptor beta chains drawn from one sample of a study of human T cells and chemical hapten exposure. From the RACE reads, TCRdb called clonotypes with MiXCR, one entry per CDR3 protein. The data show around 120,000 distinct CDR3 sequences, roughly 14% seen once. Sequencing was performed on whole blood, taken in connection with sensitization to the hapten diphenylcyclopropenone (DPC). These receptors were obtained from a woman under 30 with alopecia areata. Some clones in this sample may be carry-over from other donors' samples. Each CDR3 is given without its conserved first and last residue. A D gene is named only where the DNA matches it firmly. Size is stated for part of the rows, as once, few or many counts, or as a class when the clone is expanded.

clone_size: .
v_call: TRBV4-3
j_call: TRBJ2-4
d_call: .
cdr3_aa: ASSPRGRLSDIQY

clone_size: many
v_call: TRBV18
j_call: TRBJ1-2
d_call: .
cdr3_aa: ASSPTPGDVGPLNYGYT

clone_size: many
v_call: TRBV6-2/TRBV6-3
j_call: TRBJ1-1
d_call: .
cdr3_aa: ASRPSRGGENTEAF

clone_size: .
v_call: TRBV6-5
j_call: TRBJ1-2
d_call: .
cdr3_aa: ASSYLGTTRATNYGCT

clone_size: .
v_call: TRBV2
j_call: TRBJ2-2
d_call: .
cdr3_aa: ASSDSRLGAKTGELF

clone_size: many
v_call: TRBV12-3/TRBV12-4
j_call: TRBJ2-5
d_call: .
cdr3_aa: ASSAIWETQY

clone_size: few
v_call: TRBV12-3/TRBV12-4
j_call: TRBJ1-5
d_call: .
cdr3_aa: ASSLQGRSQH

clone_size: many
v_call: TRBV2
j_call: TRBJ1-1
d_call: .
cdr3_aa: ASSEQGMNTEAF

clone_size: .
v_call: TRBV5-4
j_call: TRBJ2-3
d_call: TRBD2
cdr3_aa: ASSFPSGGADTQY

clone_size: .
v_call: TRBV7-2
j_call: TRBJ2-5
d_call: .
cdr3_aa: ASSPLYMAQKETQY

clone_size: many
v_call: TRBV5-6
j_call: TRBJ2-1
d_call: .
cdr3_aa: ASSIPLGDEQF

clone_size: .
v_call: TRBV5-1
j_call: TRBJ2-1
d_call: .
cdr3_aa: AINPPGQEPYNEQF

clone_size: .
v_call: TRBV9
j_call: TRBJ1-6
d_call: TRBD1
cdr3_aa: ASSVSGTDNSPLH

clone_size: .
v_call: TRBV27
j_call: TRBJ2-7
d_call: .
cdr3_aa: ASRDMGNSYEQY

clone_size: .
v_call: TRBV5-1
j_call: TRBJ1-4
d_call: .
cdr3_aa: ASSLGDRLREKLF

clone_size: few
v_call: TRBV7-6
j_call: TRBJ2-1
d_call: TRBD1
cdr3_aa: ASSQPTGSSSYNEQF

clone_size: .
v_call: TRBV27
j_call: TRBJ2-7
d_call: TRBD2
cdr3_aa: ASSLSPSGTYEQY

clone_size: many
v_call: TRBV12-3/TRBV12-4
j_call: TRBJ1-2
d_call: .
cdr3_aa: ASSLALTYGYT

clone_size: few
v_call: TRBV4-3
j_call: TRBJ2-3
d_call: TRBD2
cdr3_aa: ASSQDGGLAGTDTQY

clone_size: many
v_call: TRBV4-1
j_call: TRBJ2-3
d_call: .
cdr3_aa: ASSIAAVTDTQY

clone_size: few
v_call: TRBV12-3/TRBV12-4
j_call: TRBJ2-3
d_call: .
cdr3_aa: ATTWASNTDTQY

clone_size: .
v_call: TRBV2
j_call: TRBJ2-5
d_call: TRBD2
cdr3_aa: ASSGAGGQETQY

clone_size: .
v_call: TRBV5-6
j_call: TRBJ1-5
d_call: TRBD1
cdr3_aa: ASSLGGGDQPQH

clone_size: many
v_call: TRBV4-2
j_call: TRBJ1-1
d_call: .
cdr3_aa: ATRGGTEAF

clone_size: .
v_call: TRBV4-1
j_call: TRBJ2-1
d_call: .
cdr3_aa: ASSQIDLGFAYNEQF

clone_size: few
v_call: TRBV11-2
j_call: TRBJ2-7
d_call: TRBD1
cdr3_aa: ASTPGTGGIYEQY

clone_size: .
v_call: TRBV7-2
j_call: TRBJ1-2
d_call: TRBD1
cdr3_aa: ASSRDSSYGYT

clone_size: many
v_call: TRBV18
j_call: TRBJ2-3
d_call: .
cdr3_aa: ASSPPIDLPRQY

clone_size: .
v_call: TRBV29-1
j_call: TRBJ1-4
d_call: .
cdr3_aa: SVDTGNEQSATNEKLF

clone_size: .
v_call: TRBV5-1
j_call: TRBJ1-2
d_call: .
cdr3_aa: ARYGYT

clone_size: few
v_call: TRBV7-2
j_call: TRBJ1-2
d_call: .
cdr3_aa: ASSAYPAPGGYT

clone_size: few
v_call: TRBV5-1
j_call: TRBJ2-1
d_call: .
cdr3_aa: ASSLVVGQVEQF

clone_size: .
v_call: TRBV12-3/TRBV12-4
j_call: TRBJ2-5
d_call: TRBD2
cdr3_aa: ASSLTSGVKTQY

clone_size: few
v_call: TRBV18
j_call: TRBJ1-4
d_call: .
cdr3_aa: ASSPGFGGNEKLF

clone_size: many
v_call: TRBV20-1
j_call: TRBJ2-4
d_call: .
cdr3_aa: SARRGTDTKNIQY

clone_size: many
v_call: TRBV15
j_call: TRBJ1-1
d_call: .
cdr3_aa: ATSRPKGTEAF

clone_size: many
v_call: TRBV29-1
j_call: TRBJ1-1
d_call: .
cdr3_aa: SVERGVNTEAF

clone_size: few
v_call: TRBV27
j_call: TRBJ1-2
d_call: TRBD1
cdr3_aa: ASSLLRDRGRGYT

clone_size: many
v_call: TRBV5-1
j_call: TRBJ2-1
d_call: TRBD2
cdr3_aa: ASSKTSGSYNEQF

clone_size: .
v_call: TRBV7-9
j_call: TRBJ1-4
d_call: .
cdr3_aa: ASSPVLEKLF

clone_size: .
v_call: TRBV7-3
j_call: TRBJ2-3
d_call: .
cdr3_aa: ASSSDPNMGTDTQY

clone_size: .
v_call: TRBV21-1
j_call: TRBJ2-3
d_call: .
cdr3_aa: ASSKASREITDTQY

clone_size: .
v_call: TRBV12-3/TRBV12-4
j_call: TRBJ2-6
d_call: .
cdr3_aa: ASSNPGFSGANVLT

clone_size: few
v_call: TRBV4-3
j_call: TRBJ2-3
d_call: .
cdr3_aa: ASSQERGARDTQY

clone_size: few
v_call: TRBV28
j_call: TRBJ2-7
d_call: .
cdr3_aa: ASSVLGRSREQY

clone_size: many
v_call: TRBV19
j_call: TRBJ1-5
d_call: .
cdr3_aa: ASRNTGGYGNQPQH

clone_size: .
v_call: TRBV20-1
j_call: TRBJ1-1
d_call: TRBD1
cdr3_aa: SADREGTEAF

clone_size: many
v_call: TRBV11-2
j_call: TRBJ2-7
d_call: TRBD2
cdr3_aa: ASSRLGLAAYEQY

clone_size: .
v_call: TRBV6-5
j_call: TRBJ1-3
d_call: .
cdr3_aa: ASSRTDSGNTIY

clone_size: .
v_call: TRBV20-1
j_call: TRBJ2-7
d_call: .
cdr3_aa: SARDRGRPVYEQY

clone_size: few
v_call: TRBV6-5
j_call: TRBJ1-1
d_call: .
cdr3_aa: ASNSGGRNTEAF

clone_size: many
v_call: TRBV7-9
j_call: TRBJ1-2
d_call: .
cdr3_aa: ASLGLRFNGYGYT

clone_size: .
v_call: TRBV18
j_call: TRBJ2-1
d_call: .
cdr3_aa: ASSPLEGEQF